The next 8 T cell receptor beta chains were all read from a single sample in a study of cytomegalovirus exposure and HLA in healthy donors. PCR used 60 Vbeta primers and 13 Jbeta primers. Data came from immunoSEQ multiplex PCR; TCRdb stores just in-frame clones and leaves some out. The profile shows a few hundred thousand clones, 80% to 95% of them singletons. Sequenced material: PBMCs. These receptors were taken from a girl aged 2-15 years in good health and CMV-seronegative.

The chain recombines TRBV7-8 with TRBJ2-2; D perhaps matches TRBD1 (5 bases). This CDR3 region has 15 residues. CDR1 and CDR2 from the germline V gene are SGHVS and FQNEAQ. Trimming stripped 0 bases from V and 0 bases from J, with 5 bases between. The CDR3 DNA reads TGTGCCAGCAGCTTAGCGGACACGAACACCGGGGAGCTGTTTTTT. Residues: CASSLADTNTGELFF.

This rearrangement joins TRBV4-2 to TRBJ2-2; D uncertain. Looked up from germline, CDR1 is LGHNA and CDR2 is YNFKEQ. Trimming removed 6 bases at V and 5 bases at J, with 10 bases between. The CDR3 is 13 amino acids. DNA of the CDR3: TGTGCCAGCAGACTCGACGGGACCGGGGAGCTGTTTTTT. It specifies CASRLDGTGELFF.

The V gene is TRBV19, the J gene TRBJ1-5, with TRBD1 identical over 7 bases. Germline V gene lookup returns CDR1 LNHDA and CDR2 SQIVND (reference sequence). V lost 6 bases and J lost 0; bases outside the gene matches: 5. This CDR3 contains 15 residues. The CDR3 DNA is TGTGCCAGTAGCCTTACAGGGGATAGCAATCAGCCCCAGCATTTT. This gives the protein CASSLTGDSNQPQHF.

The chain uses TRBV9 and TRBJ1-2; the D is unclear. Trimming cost V 3 bases and J 8 bases, with 8 bases left between them. This CDR3 contains 11 residues. CDR1 SGDLS and CDR2 YYNGEE come from the germline V gene. The chain's CDR3 is CASSGGGGYTF. Here the CDR3 DNA reads TGTGCCAGCAGCGGGGGAGGGGGCTACACCTTC.

The count of this clone is one. In nucleotides, the CDR3 is TGTGCCAGCATGCTTCATCCCGGGACAGGGTTCAGAAGCTACACCTTC. Its protein product is CASMLHPGTGFRSYTF. The gene calls are TRBV27 and TRBJ1-2; 9 bases are shared with TRBD1. Trimming cost V 7 bases and J 9 bases; bases outside gene matches: 18. Per the germline V gene, CDR1 is MNHEY and CDR2 is SMNVEV (reference sequence). The CDR3 spans 16 residues.

CDR3 sequence (DNA): TGTGCCAGTAGTTTTGGCAGATCCTACGAGCAGTACTTC. Protein sequence: CASSFGRSYEQYF. The chain combines TRBV19 with TRBJ2-7; D unclear. V was cut by 5 bases and J by 1 base, with 9 bases left in between. Germline CDR1 is LNHDA and CDR2 is SQIVND (reference sequence). CDR3 length: 13 amino acids.

The rearrangement uses TRBV30 and TRBJ2-7; D may be TRBD2 (5 bases). This CDR3 has 14 residues. Germline assignment: CDR1 GTSNPN and CDR2 SVGIG (reference sequence). With 2 bases removed from V and 0 bases from J, the gap between germline ends came to 11 bases. The CDR3 loop reads CAWSRLSGSYEQYF. CDR3 bases: TGTGCCTGGAGTAGGCTAAGCGGCTCCTACGAGCAGTACTTC.

This clone was counted a single time. Here the CDR3 reads CASSQRGQVGGYTF. CDR3 nucleotides: TGTGCCAGCAGCCAACGGGGACAAGTCGGTGGCTACACCTTC. This sequence joins TRBV4-2 and TRBJ1-2, with D maybe TRBD1 (6 bases). Trimming stripped 2 bases from V and 7 bases from J, with 14 bases between. The CDR3 has 14 amino acids. From germline, CDR1 is LGHNA and CDR2 YNFKEQ.